A selection of T cell receptor beta chains follows, all from one sample in a study of monozygotic twins with inflammatory bowel disease. From the 5' RACE reads, TCRdb lists one entry per CDR3 protein and no DNA. Its table lists over 150,000 distinct CDR3 sequences. Input material: blood. These receptors all come from a human donor with ulcerative colitis or Crohn's disease, or a healthy co-twin of an affected twin (not recorded which). Each CDR3 is given with its conserved first and last residue.

TRBV6-2/TRBV6-3	TRBJ2-7	CASYGAGPSYEQYF
TRBV5-4	TRBJ2-2	CASSKREDTGELFF
TRBV9	TRBJ2-2	CASSVGEGANTGELFF
TRBV18	TRBJ1-5	CASSRDTDFNQPQHF
TRBV20-1	TRBJ2-1	CSARESGITYNEQFF
TRBV5-6	TRBJ2-2	CASRYRDRANTGELFF
TRBV12-3/TRBV12-4	TRBJ2-1	CASRLARLELGEQFF
TRBV7-9	TRBJ1-1	CASSSTTGMAAEAFF
TRBV19	TRBJ2-3	CASSDRQGSTDTQYF
TRBV24-1	TRBJ2-5	CATSDGAEETQYF
TRBV5-4	TRBJ2-2	CASSRGLAENTGELFF
TRBV3-1	TRBJ1-1	CASSFRAGTEAFF
TRBV7-2	TRBJ2-7	CASSLVNYEQYF
TRBV27	TRBJ2-7	CASSPGTSAYEQYF
TRBV7-3	TRBJ2-1	CASSEHGTNPQFF
TRBV3-1	TRBJ1-2	CASSLTFNGGNYGYTF
TRBV20-1	TRBJ2-3	CSARGRSGPPGADTQYF
TRBV11-2	TRBJ2-2	CASSFLSAGELFF
TRBV20-1	TRBJ2-1	CSARDVGSYNEQFF
TRBV6-1	TRBJ2-7	CASSESSGGKQYF
TRBV5-1	TRBJ2-1	CASSLGMDNEQFF
TRBV6-5	TRBJ2-1	CASSYSDWNEQFF
TRBV7-2	TRBJ1-4	CASSLTAGWLGEKLFF
TRBV5-6	TRBJ1-6	CASSFNEHSEGYNSPLHF
TRBV12-3/TRBV12-4	TRBJ2-7	CASSLTGTGGYEQYF
TRBV12-3/TRBV12-4	TRBJ2-1	CASSLTPLTHNEQFF
TRBV28	TRBJ2-2	CASTPDGQGDTGELFF
TRBV20-1	TRBJ1-1	CSARDSGTANTEAFF
TRBV5-8	TRBJ2-3	CASSSGQLRTDTQYF
TRBV20-1	TRBJ2-1	CSARDRVGGGAENEQFF
TRBV20-1	TRBJ2-7	CSARDHGLAGYEQYF
TRBV12-5	TRBJ2-7	CASGLSRGYEQYF
TRBV9	TRBJ2-1	CASSPGGGSNNEQFF
TRBV11-1	TRBJ2-7	CASSRLGSSGERSYEQYF
TRBV7-9	TRBJ1-2	CASSNRWDRINYGYTF
TRBV6-1	TRBJ2-3	CASRPGPDTQYF
TRBV20-1	TRBJ2-1	CSGRGYNEQFF
TRBV28	TRBJ2-3	CASSFDRGTLTDTQYF
TRBV6-5	TRBJ2-1	CASSYYENGEQFF
TRBV7-8	TRBJ2-7	CASSWAGTSGPSSYEQYF
TRBV6-1	TRBJ1-5	CASNLLDRDHNQPQHF
TRBV7-2	TRBJ2-5	CASSWAPRETQYF
TRBV11-2	TRBJ2-3	CASSSGYTQYF
TRBV7-2	TRBJ2-4	CASSFGEDIQYF
TRBV18	TRBJ2-1	CASSPGQGGYNEQFF
TRBV7-3	TRBJ1-6	CASSLDRNSPLHF
TRBV5-6	TRBJ2-5	CASSGGQGWETQYF
TRBV7-3	TRBJ1-1	CASSSFLTATNTEAFF
TRBV28	TRBJ2-2	CASSGPGTGAGELFF
TRBV7-9	TRBJ2-1	CASSLAGGPDEQFF
TRBV5-4	TRBJ2-3	CASSSARAGDTQYF
TRBV29-1	TRBJ2-5	CSVDYRGSWETQYF
TRBV28	TRBJ1-2	CASNSAGPAFVDGYTF